Below, one T cell receptor beta chain is given with its context. The antigen is undetermined. The length of the CDR3 is 14 residues. Germline V gene sequence: CDR1 MNHNY, CDR2 SVGAGI (reference sequence). Trimming left V 2 bases short and J 8 bases short, with 15 bases between. This sample was taken from a study of T cell responses to AZD1222 COVID-19 vaccine. Assay: immunoSEQ multiplex PCR; the TCRdb copy retains only in-frame clones and omits some. The table includes some 170,000 clones, more than 85% detected once. Broader study findings: Among spike-specific TCRs, nearly half reportedly target unmutated variant regions.

J is TRBJ1-1 and V is TRBV6-6; D not resolved. This TCR derives from an adult who received the AZD1222 COVID-19 vaccine. The sample consisted of peripheral blood, taken 28 days after the second AZD1222 dose. The CDR3 region has the DNA TGTGCCAGCAGTTACAGTCGCGAGTTTAAGGAAGCTTTCTTT. This sequence encodes CASSYSREFKEAFF.